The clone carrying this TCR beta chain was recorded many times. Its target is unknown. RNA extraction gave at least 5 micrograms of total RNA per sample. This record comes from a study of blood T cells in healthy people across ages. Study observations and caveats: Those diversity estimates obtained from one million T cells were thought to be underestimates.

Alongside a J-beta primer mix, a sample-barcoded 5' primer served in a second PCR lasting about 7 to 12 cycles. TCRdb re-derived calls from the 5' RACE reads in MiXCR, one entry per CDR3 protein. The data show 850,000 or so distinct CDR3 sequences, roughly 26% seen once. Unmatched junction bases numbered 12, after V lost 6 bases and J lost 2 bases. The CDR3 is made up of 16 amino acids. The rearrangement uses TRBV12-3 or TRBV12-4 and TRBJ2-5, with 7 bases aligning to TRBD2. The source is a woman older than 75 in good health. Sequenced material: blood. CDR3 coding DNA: TGTGCCAGCAGCCCATGGGGGGGGACTCAACAAGAGACCCAGTACTTC. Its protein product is CASSPWGGTQQETQYF.